This TCR beta chain emerged from a study of OX40 agonist ivuxolimab in advanced cancers. Study-wide points: Clonal expansion in partial responders at 0.1-3.0 mg/kg ranked among the lowest.

CDR3 size: 14 residues. Trimming removed 0 bases from V and 8 bases from J, with 11 bases in between. Germline CDR1 reads KGHSH; CDR2 reads LQKENI. Note on this clone: The target antigen is unknown.

Generated by immunoSEQ multiplex PCR, the TCRdb table keeps only in-frame clones and is missing some. The sample gives tens of thousands of clones, approximately 93% of which show up once; approximately 10% is in the top ten. The starting material was CD4+ or CD8+ T cells sorted from blood, obtained in a trial of the OX40 agonist ivuxolimab. V and J are TRBV18 and TRBJ2-1; D not resolved. The sequence came from an adult with an advanced solid tumor such as melanoma, head and neck, liver or kidney cancer. CDR3 protein: CASSPPLLRDEQFF. The CDR3 region has the DNA TGTGCCAGCTCACCACCTCTTCTTCGGGATGAGCAGTTCTTC.